This entry describes one T cell receptor (beta chain). The primer mix had 60 Vbeta and 13 Jbeta primers. The repertoire was sequenced with immunoSEQ multiplex PCR; TCRdb's copy has only in-frame clones and lacks some. Among 160,000 or so clones listed, roughly four fifths were seen once. This CDR3 comprises 16 residues. Trimming pared 0 bases from V and 3 bases from J, leaving 15 bases between. Germline assignment: CDR1 SGHDN and CDR2 FVKESK. This sample is drawn from a study of cytomegalovirus exposure and HLA in healthy donors. Study summary: One earlier analysis, a look at 200 million or so T cells, found some 110 million unique TCR beta sequences.

This chain joins TRBV14 and TRBJ2-7; weak D call: TRBD2 (6 bases). This receptor was taken from a man aged 35 to 55 in good health and CMV-seronegative. Material: PBMCs. The CDR3 reads CASSQDLGGALYEQYF. In DNA form, the CDR3 reads TGTGCCAGCAGCCAAGATCTAGGAGGGGCCCTCTACGAGCAGTACTTC.